These 12 T cell receptor beta chains came from one sample sequenced in a study of cytomegalovirus exposure and HLA in healthy donors. The PCR employed 60 Vbeta primers together with 13 Jbeta primers. The table came from immunoSEQ multiplex PCR; TCRdb's copy has only in-frame clones and leaves some out. The listing contains about 34,000 clones. Sequences were obtained from PBMCs. Every receptor here comes from a middle-aged woman in good health and CMV-seropositive.

The CDR3 coding sequence is TGCAGCGTTGAAGTTGGTCGGGTGGGCACCGGGGAGCTGTTTTTT. Translated: CSVEVGRVGTGELFF. This chain uses TRBV29-1 with TRBJ2-2, with unresolved D. Germline CDR1 and CDR2: SQVTM and ANQGSEA. The V end was cut by 1 base, the J end by 4 bases, with 13 bases between. The CDR3 is 15 amino acids.

The J gene is TRBJ2-1, the V gene TRBV7-6; 13 nucleotides line up with TRBD2. Germline assignment: CDR1 SGHVS and CDR2 FNYEAQ. The junction had 0 bases not matched to a gene; V was cut back by 1 base and J by 0 bases. The CDR3 extends over 17 amino acids. The CDR3 bases are TGTGCCAGCAGCTTAGGGACTAGCGGGAGCTCCTACAATGAGCAGTTCTTC. This codes for CASSLGTSGSSYNEQFF.

The chain uses TRBV30 and TRBJ1-5; a possible D gene is TRBD1 (5 bases). The length of the CDR3 is 13 residues. Germline loops: CDR1 GTSNPN, CDR2 SVGIG (reference sequence). Trimming took 1 base from V and 5 from J, leaving 9 bases between them. The CDR3: CAWSGTPYQPQHF. The CDR3 nucleotides are TGTGCCTGGAGTGGGACACCCTATCAGCCCCAGCATTTT.

The chain uses TRBV2 and TRBJ2-5, with a weak D call TRBD2 (5 bases). This CDR3 comprises 14 residues. CDR1 SNHLY and CDR2 FYNNEI come from the germline V gene. Trimming pared 7 bases from V and 3 bases from J, leaving 15 bases between. The CDR3 protein is CASTRQGGEETQYF. The CDR3 DNA sequence: TGTGCCAGCACCCGACAAGGAGGAGAAGAGACCCAGTACTTC.

The chain is built from TRBV4-3 and TRBJ2-2, with TRBD2 identical over 7 bases. CDR1 is LGHNA and CDR2 is YSLEER in the germline V gene. This CDR3 is 16 amino acids long. Trimming took 2 bases from V and 5 from J; bases not matched to a gene: 8. As DNA, the CDR3 is TGCGCCAGCAGCCAACCGTATGGGAGGGGTACCGGGGAGCTGTTTTTT. This encodes CASSQPYGRGTGELFF.

The chain employs TRBV4-1 and TRBJ2-4; D not certain. This CDR3 has 16 amino acids. V lost 5 bases, J lost 1 base, and 15 bases lay in between. Germline lookup yields CDR1 MGHRA and CDR2 YSYEKL. The CDR3 bases are TGCGCCAGCAGCTTAGCCCTCTTTGGGGCCAAAAACATTCAGTACTTC. Amino acids: CASSLALFGAKNIQYF.

The rearrangement uses TRBV10-3 and TRBJ1-5; the D is unclear. This CDR3 contains 17 residues. Germline CDR1 reads ENHRY; CDR2 reads SYGVKD. Trimming pared 0 bases from V and 1 base from J, leaving 13 bases between. The CDR3 bases are TGTGCCATCAGTGAGTCGACCGGGAGATTAAGCAATCAGCCCCAGCATTTT. Translating gives CAISESTGRLSNQPQHF.

This chain links TRBV2 with TRBJ1-2, with D hard to call. Germline assignment: CDR1 SNHLY and CDR2 FYNNEI. The CDR3 has 13 residues. The V end lost 7 bases, the J end lost 3 bases, and 12 bases lay between the germline ends. CDR3 loop: CASKVGGDYGYTF. CDR3 bases: TGTGCCAGCAAAGTAGGAGGAGACTATGGCTACACCTTC.

The V call is TRBV5-1, the J call TRBJ2-7; unclear D gene. V was pared by 0 bases and J by 6 bases, with 10 bases between. The CDR3 spans 13 residues. Germline V gene lookup returns CDR1 SGHRS and CDR2 YFSETQ. CDR3 loop: CASSLDDSSEQYF. The CDR3 DNA follows: TGCGCCAGCAGCTTGGACGACTCTAGCGAGCAGTACTTC.

The J gene is TRBJ1-2, the V gene TRBV18, with D possibly matching TRBD1 (5 bases). Trimming took 4 bases from V and 7 from J, leaving 19 bases between them. Germline CDR1 and CDR2: KGHSH and LQKENI. The CDR3 loop spans 15 amino acids. CDR3 bases: TGTGCCAGCTCACTCCGGTTCGAGGGGAGGTTTGGCTACACCTTC. Its translation: CASSLRFEGRFGYTF.

The V call is TRBV28, the J call TRBJ2-1; the match to TRBD1 covers 7 bases. Germline trimming cut 0 bases from V and 14 bases from J; bases unmatched to any gene: 4. CDR1 is MDHEN, CDR2 SYDVKM, per germline. The CDR3 loop spans 12 amino acids. The DNA of the CDR3 is TGTGCCAGCAGTTTATGGGAACAGGGGAAGTTCTTC. It translates to CASSLWEQGKFF.

This chain's CDR3 is CASSLRGLGETQYF. In DNA form, the CDR3 reads TGTGCCAGCAGTCTCCGGGGTCTAGGGGAGACCCAGTACTTC. The chain couples TRBV6-5 to TRBJ2-5; D perhaps matches TRBD2 (5 bases). The CDR3 consists of 14 residues. V lost 5 bases, J lost 5 bases, and 15 bases lay in between. Germline CDR1 MNHEY, CDR2 SVGAGI.